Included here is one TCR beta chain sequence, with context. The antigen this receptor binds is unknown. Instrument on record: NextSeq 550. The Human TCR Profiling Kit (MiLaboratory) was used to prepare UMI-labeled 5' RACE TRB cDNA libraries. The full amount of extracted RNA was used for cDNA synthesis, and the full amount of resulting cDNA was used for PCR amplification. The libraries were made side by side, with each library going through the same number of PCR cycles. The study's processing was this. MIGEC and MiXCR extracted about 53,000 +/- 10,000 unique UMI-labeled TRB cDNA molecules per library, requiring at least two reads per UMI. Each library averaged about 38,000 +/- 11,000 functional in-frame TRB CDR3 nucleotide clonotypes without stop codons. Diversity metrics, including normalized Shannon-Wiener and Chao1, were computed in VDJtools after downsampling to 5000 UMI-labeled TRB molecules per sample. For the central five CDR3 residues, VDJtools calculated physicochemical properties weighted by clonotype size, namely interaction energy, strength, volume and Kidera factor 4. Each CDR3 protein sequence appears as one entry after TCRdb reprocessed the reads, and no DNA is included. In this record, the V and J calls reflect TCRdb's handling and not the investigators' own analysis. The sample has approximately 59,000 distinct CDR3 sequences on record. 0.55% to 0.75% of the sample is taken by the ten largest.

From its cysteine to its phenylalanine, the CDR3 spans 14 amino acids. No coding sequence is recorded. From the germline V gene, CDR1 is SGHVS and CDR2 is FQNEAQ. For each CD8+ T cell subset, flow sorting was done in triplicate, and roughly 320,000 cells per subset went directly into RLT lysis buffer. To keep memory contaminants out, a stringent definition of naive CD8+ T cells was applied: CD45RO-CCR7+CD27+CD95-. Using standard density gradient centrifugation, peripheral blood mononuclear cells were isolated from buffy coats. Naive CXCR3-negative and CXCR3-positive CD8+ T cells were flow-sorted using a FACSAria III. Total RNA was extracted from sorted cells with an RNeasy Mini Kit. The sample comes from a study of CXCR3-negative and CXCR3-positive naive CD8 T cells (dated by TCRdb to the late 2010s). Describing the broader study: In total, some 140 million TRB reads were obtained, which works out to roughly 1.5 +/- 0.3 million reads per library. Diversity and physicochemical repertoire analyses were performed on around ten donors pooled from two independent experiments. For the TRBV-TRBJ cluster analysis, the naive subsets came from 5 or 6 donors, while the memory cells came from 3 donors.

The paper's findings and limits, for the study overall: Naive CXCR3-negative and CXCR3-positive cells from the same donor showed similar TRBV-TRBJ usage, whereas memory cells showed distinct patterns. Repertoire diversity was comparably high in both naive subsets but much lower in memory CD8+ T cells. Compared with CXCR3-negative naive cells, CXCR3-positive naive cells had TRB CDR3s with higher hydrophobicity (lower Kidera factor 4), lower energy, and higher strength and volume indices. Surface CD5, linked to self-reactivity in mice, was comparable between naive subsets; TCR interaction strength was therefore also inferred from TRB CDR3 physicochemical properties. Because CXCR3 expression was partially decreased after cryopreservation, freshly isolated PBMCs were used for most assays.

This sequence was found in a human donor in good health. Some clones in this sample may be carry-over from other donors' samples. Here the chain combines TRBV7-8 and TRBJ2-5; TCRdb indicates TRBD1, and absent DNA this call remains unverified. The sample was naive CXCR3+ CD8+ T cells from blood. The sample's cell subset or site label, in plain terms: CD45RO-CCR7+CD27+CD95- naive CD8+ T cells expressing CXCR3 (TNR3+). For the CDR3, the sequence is CASSPRTLGETQYF.